This TCR beta chain was sequenced in a study of tumor-infiltrating lymphocytes in primary liver carcinoma. Study observations and caveats: Tumor-adjacent and tumor-blood pairs overlapped less than tumor region pairs did. Tumors carried a top-250-clone fraction significantly exceeding that of blood (p = 0.039).

Only one count was recorded for this clonotype. The antigen is undetermined. J was trimmed by 1 base and V by 5 bases; bases with no gene match: 16. Germline V CDR1 and CDR2: SEHNR, FQNEAQ (reference sequence). The CDR3 is 18 residues long. Total RNA amounting to 500 ng was the source from which TCR beta cDNA was made with a constant-region primer. What produced the TCR beta libraries was three nested multiplex PCR rounds using slightly modified ARM-PCR. Each of the first two PCR rounds ran roughly 10 cycles with TRBV1-TRBV30 forward and C-beta reverse primers. One entry per CDR3 protein, called by TCRdb with MiXCR from the multiplex PCR reads. Of 100,000 to 150,000 distinct CDR3 sequences listed, 60% to 75% were seen once; the top ten hold less than 10%. Total RNA and DNA came together from approximately 20-30 mg of bulk tissue without cell sorting. Infection with HBV was chronic in patients; they were treatment-naive. There were over 85% viable tumor cells in every single sample of tumor.

This TCR was sampled from a woman aged 55-70 years with primary liver carcinoma and hepatitis B virus infection. Sample: liver tumor tissue from sampling region 3. Stated subset: tumor region T3, left-lateral pole. The genes are TRBV7-9 and TRBJ2-5; 7 nucleotides agree with TRBD1. CDR3 nucleotides: TGTGCCAGCAGCAGACAGGGTGGTGAGGGACCATTCCAAGAGACCCAGTACTTC. The encoded protein is CASSRQGGEGPFQETQYF.